These T cell receptor beta chains were read from a single sample in a study of identical twins. TCRdb re-analysed the 5' RACE reads in MiXCR, keeping a single row per CDR3 protein. Of about 470,000 distinct CDR3 sequences listed, roughly a quarter were seen once; the top ten hold approximately 2.9%. The same specimen was also included in a second study, on T cells expressing NK-cell markers.

Sequences were obtained from CD4+ T cells sorted from blood. These receptors all stem from a woman under 30 in good health. Both conserved end residues are part of each CDR3. The order of the fields is J gene, D gene, clone size, V gene, CDR3 protein, CDR3 DNA. A D gene is named only where the DNA matches it firmly. Size is stated for part of the rows, as once, few or many counts, or as a class when the clone is expanded.

>TRBJ2-3|NA|NA|TRBV7-9
CASKTDTQYF
TGTGCCAGCAAAACAGATACGCAGTATTTT
>TRBJ2-7|NA|few|TRBV6-1
CASGARYYEQYF
TGTGCCAGCGGGGCAAGATACTACGAGCAGTACTTC
>TRBJ2-7|NA|NA|TRBV7-2
CASSLGGSRAEQYF
TGTGCCAGCAGCTTAGGGGGTTCCAGGGCCGAGCAGTACTTC
>TRBJ1-4|NA|many|TRBV5-6
CASSLRAAEKLFF
TGTGCCAGCAGCTTGAGGGCGGCAGAAAAACTGTTTTTT
>TRBJ2-7|NA|NA|TRBV5-1
CASSGGWGGQDYEQYF
TGCGCCAGCAGCGGGGGGTGGGGCGGACAGGACTACGAGCAGTACTTC
>TRBJ2-3|NA|few|TRBV4-3
CASSQDWSTQYF
TGCGCCAGCAGCCAAGATTGGAGTACGCAGTATTTT
>TRBJ1-2|NA|few|TRBV29-1
CSAPHPGTPYGYTF
TGCAGCGCCCCCCACCCGGGGACACCCTATGGCTACACCTTC
>TRBJ2-5|TRBD1|few|TRBV12-3/TRBV12-4
CASSPPGTGGMETQYF
TGTGCCAGCAGTCCTCCCGGGACAGGGGGAATGGAGACCCAGTACTTC
>TRBJ2-1|TRBD2|few|TRBV11-1
CASSPLDGGSYNEQFF
TGTGCCAGCAGCCCCCTGGACGGGGGGTCCTACAATGAGCAGTTCTTC
>TRBJ2-5|TRBD2|few|TRBV6-2/TRBV6-3
CASSYPPSGGGETQYF
TGTGCCAGCAGTTACCCCCCTTCGGGAGGGGGGGAGACCCAGTACTTC
>TRBJ2-1|NA|NA|TRBV20-1
CSARAGTTVYNEQFF
TGCAGTGCTAGGGCCGGGACAACCGTCTACAATGAGCAGTTCTTC
>TRBJ2-2|NA|few|TRBV19
CASSIVGQPTGELFF
TGTGCCAGTAGTATAGTTGGGCAGCCCACCGGGGAGCTGTTTTTT
>TRBJ2-5|NA|NA|TRBV5-1
CASKKHRF
TGCGCCAGCAAAAAGCATCGGTTC
>TRBJ2-1|TRBD2|NA|TRBV6-5
CASSTSGKFPTQFF
TGTGCCAGCAGTACTAGCGGGAAGTTCCCCACGCAGTTCTTC
>TRBJ1-2|NA|many|TRBV7-2
CASRGTASYGYTF
TGTGCCAGCAGAGGGACGGCGAGCTATGGCTACACCTTC
>TRBJ2-7|NA|NA|TRBV20-1
CSAQWLGRLEQYF
TGCAGTGCCCAGTGGCTTGGCAGGCTCGAGCAGTACTTC
>TRBJ1-1|NA|once|TRBV25-1
CASRGVGAEAFF
TGTGCCAGCAGAGGGGTAGGGGCTGAAGCTTTCTTT
>TRBJ2-7|TRBD2|NA|TRBV6-5
CASSYSGGAGGGEQYF
TGTGCCAGCAGTTACTCAGGAGGGGCGGGAGGGGGCGAGCAGTACTTC
>TRBJ1-2|TRBD1|few|TRBV2
CASSEIGTDFYGYTF
TGTGCCAGCAGTGAGATCGGGACAGACTTCTATGGCTACACCTTC
>TRBJ2-1|NA|NA|TRBV20-1
CSATPRREREQFF
TGCAGTGCTACTCCGCGGCGGGAACGGGAGCAGTTCTTC
>TRBJ2-5|NA|NA|TRBV20-1
CSARADSGNLETQYF
TGCAGTGCTCGGGCGGACAGTGGGAACCTGGAGACCCAGTACTTC
>TRBJ1-2|NA|NA|TRBV6-2/TRBV6-3
CASSYEQTFYGYTF
TGTGCCAGCAGTTATGAACAGACCTTCTATGGCTACACCTTC
>TRBJ2-2|NA|many|TRBV9
CASSVVGYANTGELFF
TGTGCCAGCAGCGTAGTGGGCTACGCGAACACCGGGGAGCTGTTTTTT
>TRBJ2-3|TRBD2|many|TRBV5-1
CASSFGGGASTDTQYF
TGCGCCAGCAGCTTCGGCGGGGGGGCCTCCACAGATACGCAGTATTTT
>TRBJ1-3|NA|NA|TRBV7-2
CASSPRQAAGNTIYF
TGTGCCAGCAGCCCTCGACAGGCGGCTGGAAACACCATATATTTT
>TRBJ2-2|TRBD2|NA|TRBV6-2/TRBV6-3
CASSYGGDTGELFF
TGTGCCAGCAGTTACGGGGGGGACACCGGGGAGCTGTTTTTT
>TRBJ2-1|NA|NA|TRBV25-1
CASTKPGYNEQFF
TGTGCCAGCACAAAACCGGGCTACAATGAGCAGTTCTTC
>TRBJ2-1|NA|NA|TRBV20-1
CSARKGRDNEQFF
TGCAGTGCTAGAAAAGGACGAGACAATGAGCAGTTCTTC
>TRBJ2-2|NA|NA|TRBV5-1
CASMVSNTGELFF
TGCGCCAGCATGGTATCGAACACCGGGGAGCTGTTTTTT
>TRBJ2-3|TRBD1|NA|TRBV9
CASSPRTGDFTDTQYF
TGTGCCAGCAGCCCGCGGACAGGGGATTTCACAGATACGCAGTATTTT
>TRBJ2-1|NA|NA|TRBV5-1
CASSLTGAFEQFF
TGCGCCAGCAGCTTGACGGGGGCGTTTGAGCAGTTCTTC
>TRBJ1-2|NA|NA|TRBV6-6
CASSYSLNYGYTF
TGTGCCAGCAGTTACTCCCTAAACTATGGCTACACCTTC
>TRBJ2-1|TRBD1|few|TRBV6-1
CASAGTGNSVYNEQFF
TGTGCCAGCGCCGGGACAGGAAATAGCGTCTACAATGAGCAGTTCTTC
>TRBJ1-1|NA|few|TRBV7-2
CASSLLGRTNTEAFF
TGTGCCAGCAGCTTACTGGGGAGAACGAACACTGAAGCTTTCTTT
>TRBJ2-7|NA|few|TRBV10-1
CASSEINSYEQYF
TGCGCCAGCAGTGAGATTAATTCCTACGAGCAGTACTTC
>TRBJ2-1|TRBD2|NA|TRBV7-2
CASSLYQGGYNEQFF
TGTGCCAGCAGCTTATATCAGGGAGGGTACAATGAGCAGTTCTTC
>TRBJ2-2|NA|NA|TRBV5-1
CASSLQAGNTGELFF
TGCGCCAGCAGCCTCCAAGCAGGGAACACCGGGGAGCTGTTTTTT
>TRBJ2-3|NA|NA|TRBV6-1
CASSSPGDGADTQYF
TGTGCCAGCAGCTCACCGGGGGACGGTGCAGATACGCAGTATTTT
>TRBJ1-1|NA|few|TRBV12-5
CASGLQVDTEAFF
TGTGCTAGTGGCCTGCAAGTGGACACTGAAGCTTTCTTT
>TRBJ2-2|TRBD1|NA|TRBV20-1
CSARAGTGYTGELFF
TGCAGTGCTAGAGCAGGGACAGGGTACACCGGGGAGCTGTTTTTT
>TRBJ2-3|NA|NA|TRBV12-5
CASGLEGRQYTQYF
TGTGCTAGTGGTTTGGAAGGGAGACAGTATACGCAGTATTTT
>TRBJ2-1|NA|NA|TRBV20-1
CSARVDADNEQFF
TGCAGTGCTAGAGTGGACGCCGATAATGAGCAGTTCTTC
>TRBJ2-7|TRBD2|few|TRBV15
CATSRVVSGREYEQYF
TGTGCCACCAGCAGAGTGGTGAGCGGGAGAGAATACGAGCAGTACTTC
>TRBJ2-1|TRBD2|few|TRBV20-1
CSASPSGVRNEQFF
TGCAGTGCTAGCCCTAGCGGGGTGAGGAATGAGCAGTTCTTC
>TRBJ2-2|TRBD2|NA|TRBV20-1
CSARVSGTNTGELFF
TGCAGTGCTAGAGTAAGCGGGACGAACACCGGGGAGCTGTTTTTT
>TRBJ1-4|NA|NA|TRBV3-1
CASSLQSRLFF
TGTGCCAGCAGCCTTCAGTCGAGGCTGTTTTTT
>TRBJ2-7|TRBD2|NA|TRBV7-8
CASSSAGTSGSLEQYF
TGTGCCAGCAGCTCCGCCGGGACTAGCGGGAGTTTGGAGCAGTACTTC
>TRBJ2-1|NA|NA|TRBV7-2
CASSLVGGSPGNEQFF
TGTGCCAGCAGCTTAGTTGGGGGGTCTCCGGGGAATGAGCAGTTCTTC
>TRBJ1-1|NA|few|TRBV5-1
CASSLWRGNTEAFF
TGCGCCAGCAGCTTGTGGCGGGGCAACACTGAAGCTTTCTTT
>TRBJ2-2|NA|NA|TRBV14
CASSQEAETGELFF
TGTGCCAGCAGCCAAGAAGCGGAGACCGGGGAGCTGTTTTTT
>TRBJ2-7|NA|NA|TRBV5-5
CASSFLISGSYEQYF
TGTGCCAGCAGCTTCCTCATTAGCGGCTCCTACGAGCAGTACTTC